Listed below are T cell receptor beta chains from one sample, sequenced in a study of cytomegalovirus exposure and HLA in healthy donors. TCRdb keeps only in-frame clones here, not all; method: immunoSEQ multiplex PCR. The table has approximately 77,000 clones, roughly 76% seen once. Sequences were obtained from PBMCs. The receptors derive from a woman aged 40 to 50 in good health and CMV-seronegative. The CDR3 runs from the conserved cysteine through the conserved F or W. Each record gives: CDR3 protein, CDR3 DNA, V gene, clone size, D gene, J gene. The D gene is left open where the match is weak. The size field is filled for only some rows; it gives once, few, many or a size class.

CDR3: CASSRRLSGANVLTF; DNA: TGTGCCAGCAGCCGCCGACTTTCTGGGGCCAACGTCCTGACTTTC; V: TRBV7-2; size: NA; D: NA; J: TRBJ2-6
CDR3: CASGFPSGGSPYEQYF; DNA: TGTGCTAGTGGTTTCCCCAGCGGTGGGTCCCCCTACGAGCAGTACTTC; V: TRBV12-5; size: NA; D: NA; J: TRBJ2-7
CDR3: CASRITFYREKGRFDEKLFF; DNA: TGTGCCAGCAGGATTACCTTTTACAGGGAAAAAGGGCGCTTTGATGAAAAACTGTTTTTT; V: TRBV27; size: NA; D: NA; J: TRBJ1-4
CDR3: CASSIDRGSGYTF; DNA: TGTGCCAGTAGCATTGACAGGGGGAGCGGCTACACCTTC; V: TRBV19; size: NA; D: TRBD1; J: TRBJ1-2
CDR3: CASSSNRALIKNEQFF; DNA: TGTGCCAGCAGCTCGAACAGGGCTTTAATTAAGAATGAGCAGTTCTTC; V: TRBV11-2; size: few; D: NA; J: TRBJ2-1
CDR3: CASSFRQSNEQFF; DNA: TGTGCCAGTAGTTTCCGACAGAGCAATGAGCAGTTCTTC; V: TRBV19; size: NA; D: NA; J: TRBJ2-1
CDR3: CASSNDRNQPQHF; DNA: TGTGCCAGCAGCAATGACAGGAATCAGCCCCAGCATTTT; V: TRBV7-8; size: once; D: NA; J: TRBJ1-5
CDR3: CAFPTRGLAGPYTDTQYF; DNA: TGTGCCTTCCCGACACGAGGACTAGCGGGACCCTACACAGATACGCAGTATTTT; V: TRBV30; size: NA; D: TRBD2; J: TRBJ2-3
CDR3: CASSYTGDTEAFF; DNA: TGTGCCAGCAGCTACACAGGGGATACTGAAGCTTTCTTT; V: TRBV14; size: few; D: TRBD1; J: TRBJ1-1
CDR3: CATSRAGTKNEQYF; DNA: TGTGCCACCAGCAGAGCCGGGACAAAAAACGAGCAGTACTTC; V: TRBV15; size: NA; D: NA; J: TRBJ2-7
CDR3: CASSLRLVQETQYF; DNA: TGTGCCAGCAGCTTACGACTAGTCCAAGAGACCCAGTACTTC; V: TRBV5-4; size: NA; D: NA; J: TRBJ2-5
CDR3: CASSLETTGGGANVLTF; DNA: TGTGCCAGCAGCTTAGAGACAACAGGGGGGGGAGCCAACGTCCTGACTTTC; V: TRBV7-9; size: NA; D: NA; J: TRBJ2-6
CDR3: CASSDSFRGNGYTF; DNA: TGTGCCAGCAGTGACTCGTTCAGGGGGAATGGCTACACCTTC; V: TRBV6-4; size: NA; D: TRBD1; J: TRBJ1-2
CDR3: CASSFGSSAESPLHF; DNA: TGTGCCAGCAGTTTCGGGTCCAGTGCGGAATCACCCCTCCACTTT; V: TRBV28; size: NA; D: NA; J: TRBJ1-6
CDR3: CASSDQRQGAYNEQFF; DNA: TGTGCCAGCAGTGACCAACGCCAGGGTGCCTACAATGAGCAGTTCTTC; V: TRBV25-1; size: NA; D: NA; J: TRBJ2-1
CDR3: CASSSKLTDTQYF; DNA: TGTGCCAGCAGCTCCAAACTCACAGATACGCAGTATTTT; V: TRBV9; size: NA; D: NA; J: TRBJ2-3
CDR3: CAWRPSPGGRGRYNEQFF; DNA: TGTGCCTGGAGACCCTCACCAGGCGGGAGGGGACGCTACAATGAGCAGTTCTTC; V: TRBV30; size: NA; D: TRBD2; J: TRBJ2-1
CDR3: CASSKERCSNQPQHF; DNA: TGTGCCAGCAGCAAAGAGAGGTGTTCCAATCAGCCCCAGCATTTT; V: TRBV21-1; size: NA; D: NA; J: TRBJ1-5
CDR3: CSVRTGNLYEQYF; DNA: TGCAGCGTTCGGACAGGGAATCTCTACGAGCAGTACTTC; V: TRBV29-1; size: few; D: TRBD1; J: TRBJ2-7
CDR3: CASSVGIGQVELEAFF; DNA: TGTGCCAGCAGCGTAGGGATCGGACAAGTGGAGCTAGAAGCTTTCTTT; V: TRBV9; size: NA; D: NA; J: TRBJ1-1
CDR3: CASSQALRGGSTDTQYF; DNA: TGTGCCAGCAGCCAAGCCCTCCGGGGGGGAAGCACAGATACGCAGTATTTT; V: TRBV4-2; size: NA; D: TRBD2; J: TRBJ2-3
CDR3: CASSSQLGSTDTQYF; DNA: TGTGCCAGCAGTTCTCAACTAGGGAGCACAGATACGCAGTATTTT; V: TRBV6-1; size: NA; D: NA; J: TRBJ2-3
CDR3: CASSPHDRLNTEAFF; DNA: TGTGCCAGCAGCCCCCATGACAGGCTGAACACTGAAGCTTTCTTT; V: TRBV9; size: NA; D: NA; J: TRBJ1-1
CDR3: CASSGSSYNEQFF; DNA: TGTGCCAGTAGCGGTAGCTCCTACAATGAGCAGTTCTTC; V: TRBV6-5; size: NA; D: NA; J: TRBJ2-1
CDR3: CASSQVAMNTEAFF; DNA: TGCGCCAGCAGCCAAGTTGCTATGAACACTGAAGCTTTCTTT; V: TRBV4-1; size: NA; D: NA; J: TRBJ1-1
CDR3: CASSPSDRATEAFF; DNA: TGTGCCAGCAGCCCCTCGGACAGGGCCACTGAAGCTTTCTTT; V: TRBV7-2; size: NA; D: TRBD1; J: TRBJ1-1
CDR3: CASSLARQLNTEAFF; DNA: TGTGCCAGCAGCTTAGCGCGACAGTTGAACACTGAAGCTTTCTTT; V: TRBV7-3; size: few; D: NA; J: TRBJ1-1
CDR3: CASSQDHWTGANTGELFF; DNA: TGCGCCAGCAGCCAAGATCACTGGACAGGAGCGAACACCGGGGAGCTGTTTTTT; V: TRBV4-3; size: NA; D: TRBD1; J: TRBJ2-2
CDR3: CASSQTGTGEEKLFF; DNA: TGCGCCAGCAGCCAAACCGGGACAGGTGAAGAAAAACTGTTTTTT; V: TRBV4-3; size: NA; D: TRBD1; J: TRBJ1-4
CDR3: CASINTGEEAFF; DNA: TGTGCCAGCATCAATACAGGGGAGGAAGCTTTCTTT; V: TRBV7-9; size: NA; D: TRBD1; J: TRBJ1-1
CDR3: CASSDRGATQAFF; DNA: TGTGCCAGCAGTGACAGGGGCGCCACGCAAGCTTTCTTT; V: TRBV6-6; size: NA; D: TRBD1; J: TRBJ1-1
CDR3: CASKTSGDYEQYF; DNA: TGTGCCAGCAAGACTAGCGGGGACTACGAGCAGTACTTC; V: TRBV7-8; size: NA; D: TRBD2; J: TRBJ2-7
CDR3: CASSEWEGEGYGYTF; DNA: TGTGCCAGCAGTGAATGGGAGGGAGAGGGCTATGGCTACACCTTC; V: TRBV6-1; size: few; D: NA; J: TRBJ1-2